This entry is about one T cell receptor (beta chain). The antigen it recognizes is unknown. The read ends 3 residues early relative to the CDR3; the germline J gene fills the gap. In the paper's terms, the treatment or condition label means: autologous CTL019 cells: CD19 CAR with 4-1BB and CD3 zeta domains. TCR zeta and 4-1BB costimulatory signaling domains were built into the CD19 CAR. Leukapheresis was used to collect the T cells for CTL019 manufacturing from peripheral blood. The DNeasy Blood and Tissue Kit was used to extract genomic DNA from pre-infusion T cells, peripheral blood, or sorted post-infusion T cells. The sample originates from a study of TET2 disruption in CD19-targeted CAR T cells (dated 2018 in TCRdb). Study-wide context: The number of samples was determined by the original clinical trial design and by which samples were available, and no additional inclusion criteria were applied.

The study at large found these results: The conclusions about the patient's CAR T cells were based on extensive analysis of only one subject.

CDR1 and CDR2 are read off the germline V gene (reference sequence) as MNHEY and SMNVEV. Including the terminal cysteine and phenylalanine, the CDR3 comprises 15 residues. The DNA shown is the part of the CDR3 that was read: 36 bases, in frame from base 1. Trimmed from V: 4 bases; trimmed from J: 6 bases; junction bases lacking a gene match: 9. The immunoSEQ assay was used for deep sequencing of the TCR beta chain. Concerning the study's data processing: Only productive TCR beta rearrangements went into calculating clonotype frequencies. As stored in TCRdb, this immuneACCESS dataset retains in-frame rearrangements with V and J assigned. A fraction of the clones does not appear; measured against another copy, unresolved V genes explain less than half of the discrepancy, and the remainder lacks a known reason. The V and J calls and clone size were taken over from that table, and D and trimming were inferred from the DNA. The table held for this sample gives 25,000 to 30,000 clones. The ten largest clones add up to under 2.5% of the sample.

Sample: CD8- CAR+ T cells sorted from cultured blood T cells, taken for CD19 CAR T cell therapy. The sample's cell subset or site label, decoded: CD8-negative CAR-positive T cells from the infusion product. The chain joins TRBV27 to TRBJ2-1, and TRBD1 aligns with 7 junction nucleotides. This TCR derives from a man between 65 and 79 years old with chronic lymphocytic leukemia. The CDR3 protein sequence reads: CASSSLTGQINEQFF. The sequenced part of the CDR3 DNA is TGTGCCAGCAGTTCCCTGACGGGACAGATCAATGAG.